Below, 22 T cell receptor beta chains from the same sample are listed, as sequenced in a study of CD8 T cells in Susac syndrome. A quantity of roughly 0.5 to 1 ug RNA underwent reverse transcription using random hexamers. TCRdb analysed the immunoSEQ multiplex PCR reads with MiXCR anew, one entry per CDR3 protein. This table has some 300,000 distinct CDR3 sequences, roughly 90% appearing once. The sequencing sample was made of CD8+ T cells from PBMCs. Receptors were obtained from a human donor with multiple sclerosis.

The chain uses TRBV6-2 or TRBV6-3 and TRBJ2-3; 14 nucleotides line up with TRBD2. From germline, CDR1 is MNHEY and CDR2 SVGEGT. This CDR3 region has 17 residues. V lost 5 bases, J lost 5 bases, and 9 bases stayed unmatched. The CDR3 here is CASSPPGLAGERDTQYF. DNA of the CDR3: TGTGCCAGCAGTCCTCCGGGACTAGCGGGAGAGAGAGATACGCAGTATTTT.

The V and J genes are TRBV6-2 or TRBV6-3 and TRBJ2-1, with 8 bases fitting TRBD1. The CDR3 spans 16 residues. Germline V gene data show CDR1 as MNHEY and CDR2 as SVGEGT. The trim removed 2 bases at V and 7 bases at J, leaving 10 bases unmatched. The CDR3 DNA reads as TGTGCCAGCAGTTACGCGGCAGGGGGCTGGGGTAATGAGCAGTTCTTC. Its translation is CASSYAAGGWGNEQFF.

The genes are TRBV19 and TRBJ2-3; D is perhaps TRBD1 or TRBD2 (5 bases each). This CDR3 is built from 17 residues. V was pared by 4 bases and J by 5 bases, with 22 bases between. Germline CDR1 reads LNHDA; CDR2 reads SQIVND (reference sequence). Written as DNA, the CDR3 is TGTGCCAGTAGTACACCCCGGGACCCAAGAAGGGAAGATACGCAGTATTTT. Translated, it gives CASSTPRDPRREDTQYF.

V and J are TRBV4-1 and TRBJ1-1; D perhaps matches TRBD1 (5 bases). The CDR3 contains 13 residues. The V end lost 3 bases, the J end lost 11 bases, and 16 bases lay between the germline ends. Germline-derived CDR1 and CDR2 are MGHRA and YSYEKL. CDR3 nucleotide sequence: TGCGCCAGCAGCCATACGGGACCCGCCTTGGCTTTCTTT. Translation: CASSHTGPALAFF.

CDR3 sequence (DNA): TGTGCCGGGGGACAGGAGTCCTACAATGAGCAGTTCTTC. Its protein product is CAGGQESYNEQFF. V and J are TRBV30 and TRBJ2-1; TRBD1 aligns across 8 bases. The J segment lost 1 base and the V segment lost 8 bases, leaving 4 bases of the junction unmatched. This CDR3 region has 13 residues. Germline V lookup: CDR1 GTSNPN, CDR2 SVGIG (reference sequence). The variable domain in full, with the rest retrieved from reference TRBV30 and TRBJ2-1, is SQTIHQWPATLVQPVGSPLSLECTVEGTSNPNLYWYRQAAGRGLQLLFYSVGIGQISSEVPQNLSASRPQDRQFILSSKKLLLSDSGFYLCAGGQESYNEQFFGPGTRLTVL.

This sequence joins TRBV12-3 or TRBV12-4 and TRBJ2-6; 15 positions agree with TRBD2. V dropped 2 bases and J dropped 4; count of bases not matched to a gene: 6. The CDR3 loop spans 19 amino acids. In DNA form, the CDR3 reads TGTGCCAGCAGTTTAACCGGGACTAGCGGGAGGAAAGGGGCCAACGTCCTGACTTTC. This encodes CASSLTGTSGRKGANVLTF.

The chain recombines TRBV10-3 with TRBJ2-7; the D is unclear. Germline loops: CDR1 ENHRY, CDR2 SYGVKD. V was trimmed by 7 bases and J by 5 bases, leaving 18 bases between them. The CDR3 is 14 residues long. In DNA, the CDR3 is TGTGCCATCAAGTATAGGGCCCTCGTGGACGAGCAGTACTTC. Its translation: CAIKYRALVDEQYF.

The chain uses TRBV6-5 and TRBJ2-1, with D perhaps TRBD2 (7 bases). Between the trimmed V and J ends, which lost 2 bases and 6 bases, there was a span of 14 bases. The germline gives CDR1 MNHEY, CDR2 SVGAGI. CDR3 size: 15 residues. The CDR3 loop is CASSYGLGGPNEQFF. CDR3 nucleotide sequence: TGTGCCAGCAGTTACGGACTAGGGGGGCCCAATGAGCAGTTCTTC.

Only one count was recorded for this clonotype. The gene calls are TRBV7-9 and TRBJ2-1; 12 bases map to TRBD2. CDR1 is SEHNR, CDR2 FQNEAQ, per germline (reference sequence). Trimming cost V 4 bases and J 5 bases; bases outside gene matches: 6. The CDR3 loop spans 16 amino acids. The CDR3 protein is CASSWPTSGSNNEQFF. The CDR3 DNA sequence: TGTGCCAGCAGCTGGCCGACTAGCGGGAGTAACAATGAGCAGTTCTTC. Looking up the rest from reference TRBV7-9 and TRBJ2-1 gives the full variable domain: DTGVSQNPRHKITKRGQNVTFRCDPISEHNRLYWYRQTLGQGPEFLTYFQNEAQLEKSRLLSDRFSAERPKGSFSTLEIQRTEQGDSAMYLCASSWPTSGSNNEQFFGPGTRLTVL.

The chain couples TRBV27 to TRBJ1-5, with D tentatively TRBD1 (6 bases). The CDR3 totals 13 residues. Germline V gene sequence: CDR1 MNHEY, CDR2 SMNVEV (reference sequence). V was clipped by 8 bases and J by 3 bases, with 11 bases between them. This CDR3 reads CASGGGTNQPQHF. CDR3 in DNA: TGTGCCAGCGGGGGCGGGACCAATCAGCCCCAGCATTTT.

The CDR3 is CASSIFGREAFF. CDR3 nucleotides: TGTGCCAGTAGTATCTTCGGAAGGGAAGCTTTCTTT. The chain is built from TRBV19 and TRBJ1-1; D gene uncertain. Between the trimmed V and J ends, which lost 3 bases and 8 bases, there was a span of 10 bases. Germline CDR1 is LNHDA and CDR2 is SQIVND (reference sequence). CDR3 length equals 12 residues.

This chain uses TRBV6-6 with TRBJ1-2; TRBD1 might be the D (6 bases). Germline V CDR1 and CDR2: MNHNY, SVGAGI (reference sequence). This CDR3 has 16 amino acids. V was trimmed by 4 bases and J by 4 bases, leaving 19 bases between them. The CDR3 nucleotides read TGTGCCAGCAGTTCTGAACAGGGAGGACTATTCTATGGCTACACCTTC. It is translated as CASSSEQGGLFYGYTF.

CDR3 bases: TGTGCCAGCAGCTTAGCGATCCTGAGCTCCTACAATGAGCAGTTCTTC. Encoded protein: CASSLAILSSYNEQFF. V and J are TRBV7-2 and TRBJ2-1; D remains ambiguous. The CDR3 sequence is 16 residues long. Per the germline V gene, CDR1 is SGHTA and CDR2 is FQGNSA. Trimming removed 0 bases from V and 0 bases from J, with 9 bases in between. The variable domain in full, with the rest retrieved from reference TRBV7-2 and TRBJ2-1, is GAGVSQSPSNKVTEKGKDVELRCDPISGHTALYWYRQSLGQGLEFLIYFQGNSAPDKSGLPSDRFSAERTGGSVSTLTIQRTQQEDSAVYLCASSLAILSSYNEQFFGPGTRLTVL.

The chain recombines TRBV14 with TRBJ2-7, with 8 positions matching TRBD1. The CDR3 length is 15 residues. V lost 6 bases, J lost 1 base, and 8 bases stayed unmatched. CDR1 is SGHDN, CDR2 FVKESK, per germline. As DNA, the CDR3 is TGTGCCAGCAGGGGACAGGCCGACCAATCCTACGAGCAGTACTTC. The encoded protein is CASRGQADQSYEQYF.

This clonotype was recorded only once. The J gene is TRBJ2-1, the V gene TRBV27; 15 bases map to TRBD2. Germline-derived CDR1 and CDR2 are MNHEY and SMNVEV (reference sequence). The CDR3 runs to 18 residues. J lost 8 bases, V lost 0 bases, and 8 bases had no gene match. CDR3 in amino acids: CASSLSVGGLAGGHEQFF. The DNA for the CDR3 is TGTGCCAGCAGTTTATCAGTCGGGGGACTAGCGGGAGGCCATGAGCAGTTCTTC.

The chain combines TRBV7-8 with TRBJ2-1; tentatively, D is TRBD2 (5 bases). V was cut by 5 bases and J by 0 bases, with 14 bases left in between. The CDR3 spans 16 residues. Germline loops: CDR1 SGHVS, CDR2 FQNEAQ. The CDR3 region is CASSPTLDFSYNEQFF. The CDR3 DNA sequence: TGTGCCAGCAGCCCTACCTTGGACTTCTCCTACAATGAGCAGTTCTTC.

The V call is TRBV12-3 or TRBV12-4, the J call TRBJ1-2; 8 bases line up with TRBD1. V lost 6 bases to trimming and J lost 8 bases; unmatched junction nucleotides: 14. The CDR3 is 15 residues long. The CDR3 protein is CASSSGTGEARGYTF. The DNA for the CDR3 is TGTGCCAGCAGCTCCGGGACAGGAGAAGCTAGGGGCTACACCTTC.

The chain carries TRBV29-1 and TRBJ2-6, with D possibly matching TRBD1 (6 bases). Germline loops: CDR1 SQVTM, CDR2 ANQGSEA. V was clipped by 0 bases and J by 1 base, with 7 bases between them. The CDR3 is made up of 15 amino acids. CDR3 amino acids: CSVEDQGSGANVLTF. Written as DNA, the CDR3 is TGCAGCGTTGAAGATCAGGGGTCTGGGGCCAACGTCCTGACTTTC.

The genes are TRBV29-1 and TRBJ2-7; possible D gene TRBD2, 7 bases. This CDR3 region has 15 residues. V lost 4 bases to trimming and J lost 2 bases, with 18 bases between them. Germline CDR1 and CDR2: SQVTM and ANQGSEA. The CDR3 region is CSVVGVRGGTYEQYF. Written as DNA, the CDR3 is TGCAGCGTTGTGGGAGTAAGGGGGGGAACCTACGAGCAGTACTTC.

The chain uses TRBV20-1 and TRBJ2-1; D could derive from TRBD1 or TRBD2 (5 bases each). This CDR3 is built from 15 residues. Trimming took 0 bases from V and 4 from J, leaving 13 bases between them. Germline lookup yields CDR1 DFQATT and CDR2 SNEGSKA (reference sequence). CDR3 nucleotide sequence: TGCAGTGCTAGAGATCTGGGGGACGCATACAATGAGCAGTTCTTC. Translating it yields CSARDLGDAYNEQFF.

This sequence joins TRBV20-1 and TRBJ1-3; weak D call: TRBD1 (6 bases). The V end was cut by 0 bases, the J end by 3 bases, with 18 bases between. The CDR3 consists of 17 residues. CDR1 and CDR2 from the germline V gene are DFQATT and SNEGSKA (reference sequence). The CDR3 region is CSARDLRWGAGGNTIYF. CDR3 DNA: TGCAGTGCTAGAGATCTCAGATGGGGGGCCGGTGGAAACACCATATATTTT.

Only one count was recorded for this clonotype. CDR3 sequence (DNA): TGCGCCAGCAGTCAACCCTATTTAGGGGTGTGGGGGTCTAACTATGGCTACACCTTC. Encoded protein: CASSQPYLGVWGSNYGYTF. V and J are TRBV23-1 and TRBJ1-2; D is perhaps TRBD1 (5 bases). TRBV23-1 is assigned to the ORF class and has an uncertain function. The V end lost 2 bases, the J end lost 0 bases, and 22 bases lay between the germline ends. This CDR3 is 19 amino acids long.